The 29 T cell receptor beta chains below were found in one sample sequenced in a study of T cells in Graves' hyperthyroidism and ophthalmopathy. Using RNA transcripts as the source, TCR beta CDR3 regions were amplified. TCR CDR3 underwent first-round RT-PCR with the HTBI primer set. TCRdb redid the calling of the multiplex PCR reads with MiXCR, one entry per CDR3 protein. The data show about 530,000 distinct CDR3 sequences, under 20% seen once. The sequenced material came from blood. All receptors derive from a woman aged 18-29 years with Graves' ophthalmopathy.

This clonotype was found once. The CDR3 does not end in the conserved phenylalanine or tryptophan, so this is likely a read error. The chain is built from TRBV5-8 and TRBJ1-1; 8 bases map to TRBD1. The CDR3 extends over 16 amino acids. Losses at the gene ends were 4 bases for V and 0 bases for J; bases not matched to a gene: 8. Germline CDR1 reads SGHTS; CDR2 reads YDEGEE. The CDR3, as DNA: TGTGCCAGCAGCCTAGCCGGGACAGGAGTGAACACTGAAGCTTTCCTT. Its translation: CASSLAGTGVNTEAFL.

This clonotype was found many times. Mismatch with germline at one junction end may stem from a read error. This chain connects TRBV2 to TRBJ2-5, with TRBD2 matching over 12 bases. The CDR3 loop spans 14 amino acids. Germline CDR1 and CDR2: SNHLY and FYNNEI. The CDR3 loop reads CSSRATSGSETQYF. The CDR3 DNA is TGTTCCAGCAGAGCGACTAGCGGGAGCGAGACCCAGTACTTC.

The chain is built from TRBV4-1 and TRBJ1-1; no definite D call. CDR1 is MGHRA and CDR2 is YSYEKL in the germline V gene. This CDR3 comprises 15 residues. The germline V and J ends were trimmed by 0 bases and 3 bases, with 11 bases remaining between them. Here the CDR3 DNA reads TGCGCCAGCAGCCAAGATCCCCTGTCGGACACTGAAGCTTTCTTT. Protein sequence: CASSQDPLSDTEAFF.

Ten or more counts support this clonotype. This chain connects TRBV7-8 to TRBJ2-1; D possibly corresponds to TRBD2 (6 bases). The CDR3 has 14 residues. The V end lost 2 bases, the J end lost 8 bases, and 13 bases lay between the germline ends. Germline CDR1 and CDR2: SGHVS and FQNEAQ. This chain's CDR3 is CASSLWLALDEQFF. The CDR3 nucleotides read TGTGCCAGCAGCTTATGGCTAGCGTTGGATGAGCAGTTCTTC.

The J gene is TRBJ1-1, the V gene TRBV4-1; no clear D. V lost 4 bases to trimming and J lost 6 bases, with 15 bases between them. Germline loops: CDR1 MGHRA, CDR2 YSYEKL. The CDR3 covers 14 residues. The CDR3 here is CASSPNRKEAEAFF. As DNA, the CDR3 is TGCGCCAGCAGCCCTAATCGGAAGGAGGCTGAAGCTTTCTTT.

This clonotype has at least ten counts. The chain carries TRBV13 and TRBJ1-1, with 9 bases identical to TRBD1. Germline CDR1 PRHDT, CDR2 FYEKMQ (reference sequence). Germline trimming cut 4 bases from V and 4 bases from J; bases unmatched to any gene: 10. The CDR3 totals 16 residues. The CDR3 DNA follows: TGTGCCAGCAGCTCCTCGGACAGGGGAGGGGGCACTGAAGCTTTCTTT. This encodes CASSSSDRGGGTEAFF. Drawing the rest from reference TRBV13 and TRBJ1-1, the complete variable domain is AAGVIQSPRHLIKEKRETATLKCYPIPRHDTVYWYQQGPGQDPQFLISFYEKMQSDKGSIPDRFSAQQFSDYHSELNMSSLELGDSALYFCASSSSDRGGGTEAFFGQGTRLTVV.

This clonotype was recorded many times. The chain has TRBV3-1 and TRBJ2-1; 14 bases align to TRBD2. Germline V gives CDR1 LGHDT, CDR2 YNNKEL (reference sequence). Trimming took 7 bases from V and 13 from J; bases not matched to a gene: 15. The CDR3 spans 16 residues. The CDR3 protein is CASTPRGTSGSKVQFF. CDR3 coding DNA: TGTGCCAGCACGCCAAGAGGGACTAGCGGGAGTAAGGTCCAGTTCTTC.

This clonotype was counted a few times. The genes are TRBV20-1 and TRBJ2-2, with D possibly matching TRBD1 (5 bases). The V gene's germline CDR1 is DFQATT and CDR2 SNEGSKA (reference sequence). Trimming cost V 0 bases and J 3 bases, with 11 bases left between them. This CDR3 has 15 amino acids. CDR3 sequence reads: CSAREVGADTGELFF. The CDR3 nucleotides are TGCAGTGCTAGAGAAGTAGGGGCGGACACCGGGGAGCTGTTTTTT.

Written as DNA, the CDR3 is TGTGCCAGCAGATCAGGGCCTTATAATTCACCCCTCCACTTT. Its protein is CASRSGPYNSPLHF. The chain carries TRBV2 and TRBJ1-6, with D maybe TRBD1 (5 bases). Trimming took 6 bases from V and 4 from J, leaving 10 bases between them. Germline V gene lookup returns CDR1 SNHLY and CDR2 FYNNEI. The CDR3 has 14 residues.

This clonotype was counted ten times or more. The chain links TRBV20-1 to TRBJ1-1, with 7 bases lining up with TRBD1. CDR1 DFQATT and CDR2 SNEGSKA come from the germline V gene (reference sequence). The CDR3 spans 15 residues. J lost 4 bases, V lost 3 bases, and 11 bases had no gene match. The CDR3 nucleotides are TGCAGTGCTAGCCGGGACAGTCAATCGGCCACTGAAGCTTTCTTT. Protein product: CSASRDSQSATEAFF.

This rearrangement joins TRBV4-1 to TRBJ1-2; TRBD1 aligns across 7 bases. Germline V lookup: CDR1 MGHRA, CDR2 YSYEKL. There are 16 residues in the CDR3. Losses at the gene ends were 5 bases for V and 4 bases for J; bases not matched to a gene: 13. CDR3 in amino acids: CASSVRQGLLGYGYTF. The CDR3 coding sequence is TGCGCCAGCAGCGTCAGACAGGGTTTACTCGGCTATGGCTACACCTTC.

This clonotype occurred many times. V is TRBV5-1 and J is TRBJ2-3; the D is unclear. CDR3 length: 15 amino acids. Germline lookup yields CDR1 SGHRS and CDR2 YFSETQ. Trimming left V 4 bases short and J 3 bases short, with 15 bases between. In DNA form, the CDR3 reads TGCGCCAGCAGCCATCACGGCCCTACGACAGATACGCAGTATTTT. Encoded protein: CASSHHGPTTDTQYF.

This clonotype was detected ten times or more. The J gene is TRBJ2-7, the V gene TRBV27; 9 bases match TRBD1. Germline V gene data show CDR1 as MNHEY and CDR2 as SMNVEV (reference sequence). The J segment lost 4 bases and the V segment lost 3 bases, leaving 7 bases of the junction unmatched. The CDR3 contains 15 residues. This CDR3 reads CASSFSDRGSYEQYF. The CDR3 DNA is TGTGCCAGCAGTTTCTCCGACAGGGGGAGTTACGAGCAGTACTTC.

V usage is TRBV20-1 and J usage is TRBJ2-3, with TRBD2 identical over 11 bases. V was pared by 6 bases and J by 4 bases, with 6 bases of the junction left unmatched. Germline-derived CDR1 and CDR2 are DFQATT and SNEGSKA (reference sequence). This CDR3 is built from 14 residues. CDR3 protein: CSADTSGGPDTQYF. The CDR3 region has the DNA TGCAGTGCAGATACTAGCGGGGGTCCAGATACGCAGTATTTT.

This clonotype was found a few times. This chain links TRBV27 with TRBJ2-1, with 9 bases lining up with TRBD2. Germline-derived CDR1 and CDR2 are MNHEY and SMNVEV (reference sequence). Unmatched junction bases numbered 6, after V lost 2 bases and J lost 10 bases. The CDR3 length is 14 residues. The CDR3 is CASSLSLAGREQFF. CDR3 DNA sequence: TGTGCCAGCAGTTTAAGTCTAGCGGGACGAGAGCAGTTCTTC.

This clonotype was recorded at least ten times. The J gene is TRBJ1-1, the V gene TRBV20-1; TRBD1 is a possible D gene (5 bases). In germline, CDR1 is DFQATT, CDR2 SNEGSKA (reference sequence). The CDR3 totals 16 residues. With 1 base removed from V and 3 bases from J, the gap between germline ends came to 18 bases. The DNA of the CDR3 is TGCAGTGCTAGAGGCACGACCAGGGTGGGGTACACTGAAGCTTTCTTT. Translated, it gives CSARGTTRVGYTEAFF.

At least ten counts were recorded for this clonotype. The CDR3 nucleotides are TGCAGCCCTTGGGCGGGGGCCCTCCAAGAGACCCAGTACTTC. Amino acids: CSPWAGALQETQYF. The chain combines TRBV20-1 with TRBJ2-5; a weak D match, TRBD2 (7 bases). Germline V CDR1 and CDR2: DFQATT, SNEGSKA (reference sequence). The CDR3 totals 14 residues.

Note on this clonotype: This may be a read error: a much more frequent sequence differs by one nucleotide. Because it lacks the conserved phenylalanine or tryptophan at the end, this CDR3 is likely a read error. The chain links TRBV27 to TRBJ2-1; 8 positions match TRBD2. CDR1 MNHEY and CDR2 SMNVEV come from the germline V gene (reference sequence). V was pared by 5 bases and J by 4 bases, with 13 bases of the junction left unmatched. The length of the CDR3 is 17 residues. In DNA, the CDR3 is TGTGCCAGCAGTCCCCCCCCGTGGACTAGCAGTTACAATGAGCAGTTCCTC. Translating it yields CASSPPPWTSSYNEQFL.

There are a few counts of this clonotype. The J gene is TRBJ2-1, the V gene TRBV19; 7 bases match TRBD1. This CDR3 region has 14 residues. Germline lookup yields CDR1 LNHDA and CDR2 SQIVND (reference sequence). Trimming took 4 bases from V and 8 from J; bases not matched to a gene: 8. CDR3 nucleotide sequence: TGTGCCAGTAGTAGACAGGGATTTTTGGATGAGCAGTTCTTC. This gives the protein CASSRQGFLDEQFF.

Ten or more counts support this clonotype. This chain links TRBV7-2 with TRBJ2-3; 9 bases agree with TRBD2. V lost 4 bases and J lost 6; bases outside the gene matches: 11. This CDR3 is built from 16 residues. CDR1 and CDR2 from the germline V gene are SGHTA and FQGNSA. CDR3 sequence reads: CASSWGVSGSFDTQYF. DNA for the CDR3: TGTGCCAGCAGCTGGGGAGTTAGCGGGAGTTTCGATACGCAGTATTTT.

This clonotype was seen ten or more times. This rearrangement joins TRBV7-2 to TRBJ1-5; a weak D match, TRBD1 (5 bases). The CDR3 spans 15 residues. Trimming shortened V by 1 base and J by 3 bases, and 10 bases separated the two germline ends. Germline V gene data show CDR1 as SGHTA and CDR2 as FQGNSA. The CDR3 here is CASSLVPGPNQPQHF. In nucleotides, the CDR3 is TGTGCCAGCAGCTTAGTTCCAGGGCCCAATCAGCCCCAGCATTTT.

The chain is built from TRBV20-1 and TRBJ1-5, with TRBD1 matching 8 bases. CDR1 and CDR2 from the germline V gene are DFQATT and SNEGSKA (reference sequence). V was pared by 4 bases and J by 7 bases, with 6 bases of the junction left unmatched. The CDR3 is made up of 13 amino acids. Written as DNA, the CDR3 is TGCAGTGCTACTCGGGACAGGATCCAGCCCCAGCATTTT. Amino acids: CSATRDRIQPQHF.

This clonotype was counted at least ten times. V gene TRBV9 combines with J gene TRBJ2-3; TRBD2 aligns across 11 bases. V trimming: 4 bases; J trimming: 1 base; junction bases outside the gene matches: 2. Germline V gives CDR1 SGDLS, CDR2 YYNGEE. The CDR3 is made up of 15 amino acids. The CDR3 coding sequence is TGTGCCAGCAGCCCGACTAGCGGGGGCACAGATACGCAGTATTTT. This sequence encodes CASSPTSGGTDTQYF.

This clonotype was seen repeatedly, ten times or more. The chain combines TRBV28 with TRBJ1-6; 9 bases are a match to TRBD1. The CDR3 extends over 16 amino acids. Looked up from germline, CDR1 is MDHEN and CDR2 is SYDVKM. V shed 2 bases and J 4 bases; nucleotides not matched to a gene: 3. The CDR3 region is CASSLLQGAYNSPLHF. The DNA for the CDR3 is TGTGCCAGCAGTTTACTACAGGGGGCGTATAATTCACCCCTCCACTTT.

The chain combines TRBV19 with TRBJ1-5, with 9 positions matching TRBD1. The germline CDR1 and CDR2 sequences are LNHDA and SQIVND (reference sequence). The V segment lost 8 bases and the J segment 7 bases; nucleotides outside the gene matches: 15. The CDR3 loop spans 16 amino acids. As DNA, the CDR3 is TGTGCCAGTTCACACCAGGACAGGGGACCGGGGCAGCCCCAGCATTTT. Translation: CASSHQDRGPGQPQHF.

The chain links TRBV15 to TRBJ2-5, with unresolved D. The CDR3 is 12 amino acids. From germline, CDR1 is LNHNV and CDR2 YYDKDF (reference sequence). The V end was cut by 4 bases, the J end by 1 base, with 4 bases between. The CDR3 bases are TGTGCCACCAGCAAATCCCAAGAGACCCAGTACTTC. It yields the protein CATSKSQETQYF.

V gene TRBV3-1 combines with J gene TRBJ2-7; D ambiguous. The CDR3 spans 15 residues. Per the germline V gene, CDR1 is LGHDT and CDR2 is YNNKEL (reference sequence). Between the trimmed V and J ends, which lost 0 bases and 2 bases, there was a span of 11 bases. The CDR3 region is CASSQEGSKAYEQYF. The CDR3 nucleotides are TGTGCCAGCAGCCAAGAAGGCAGCAAAGCCTACGAGCAGTACTTC.

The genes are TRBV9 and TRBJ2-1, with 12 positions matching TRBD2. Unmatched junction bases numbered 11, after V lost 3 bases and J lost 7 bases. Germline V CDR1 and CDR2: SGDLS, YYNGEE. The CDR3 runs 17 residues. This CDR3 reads CASSGIPSGGALNEQFF. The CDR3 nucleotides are TGTGCCAGCAGCGGGATACCTAGCGGGGGGGCCCTAAATGAGCAGTTCTTC.

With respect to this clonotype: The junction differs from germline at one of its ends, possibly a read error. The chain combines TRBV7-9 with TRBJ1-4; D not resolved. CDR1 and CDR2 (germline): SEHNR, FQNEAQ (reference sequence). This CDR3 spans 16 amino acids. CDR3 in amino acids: CASSVALSGRNEKLFF. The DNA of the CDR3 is TGTGCCAGCAGCGTAGCCCTCTCAGGACGGAATGAAAAACTGTTTTTT.